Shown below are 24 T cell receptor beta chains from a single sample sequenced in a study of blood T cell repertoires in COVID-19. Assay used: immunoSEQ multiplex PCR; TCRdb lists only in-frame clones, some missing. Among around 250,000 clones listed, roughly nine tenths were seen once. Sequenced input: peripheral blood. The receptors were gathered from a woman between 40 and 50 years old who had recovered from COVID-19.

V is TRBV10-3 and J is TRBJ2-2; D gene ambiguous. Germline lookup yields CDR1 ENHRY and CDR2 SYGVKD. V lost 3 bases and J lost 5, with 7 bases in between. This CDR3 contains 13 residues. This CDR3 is CAISDLLTGELFF. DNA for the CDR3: TGTGCCATCAGTGACCTGCTAACCGGGGAGCTGTTTTTT.

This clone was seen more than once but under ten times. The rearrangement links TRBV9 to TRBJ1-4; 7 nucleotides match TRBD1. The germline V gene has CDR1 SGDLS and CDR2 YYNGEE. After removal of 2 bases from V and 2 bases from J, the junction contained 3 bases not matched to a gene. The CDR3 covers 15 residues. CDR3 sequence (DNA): TGTGCCAGCAGCGTGACAGGGTTTACTAATGAAAAACTGTTTTTT. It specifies CASSVTGFTNEKLFF.

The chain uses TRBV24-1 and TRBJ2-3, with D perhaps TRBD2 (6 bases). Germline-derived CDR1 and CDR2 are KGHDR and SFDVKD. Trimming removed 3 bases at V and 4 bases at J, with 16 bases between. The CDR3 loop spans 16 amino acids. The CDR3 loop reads CATSDPSGVFSDTQYF. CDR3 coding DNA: TGTGCCACCAGTGATCCCTCGGGGGTATTTTCAGATACGCAGTATTTT.

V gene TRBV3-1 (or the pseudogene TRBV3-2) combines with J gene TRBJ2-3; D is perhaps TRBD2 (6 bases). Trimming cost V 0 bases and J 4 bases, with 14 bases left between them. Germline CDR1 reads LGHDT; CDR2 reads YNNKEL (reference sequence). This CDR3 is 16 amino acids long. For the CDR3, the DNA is TGTGCCAGCAGCCAAGATAAAACTAGCTTGCCAGATACGCAGTATTTT. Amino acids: CASSQDKTSLPDTQYF.

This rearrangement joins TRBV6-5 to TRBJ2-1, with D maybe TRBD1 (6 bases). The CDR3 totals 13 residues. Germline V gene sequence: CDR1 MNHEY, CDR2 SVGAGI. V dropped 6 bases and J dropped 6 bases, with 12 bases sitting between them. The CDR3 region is CASRPGRGNEQFF. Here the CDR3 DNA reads TGTGCCAGCAGACCGGGCAGGGGCAATGAGCAGTTCTTC.

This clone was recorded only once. The CDR3 is CASSEHGGYTF. DNA of the CDR3: TGTGCCAGCAGTGAACACGGTGGCTACACCTTC. The chain is built from TRBV2 and TRBJ1-2, with D unresolved. V lost 2 bases and J 7 bases, leaving 5 bases between the germline ends. Germline loops: CDR1 SNHLY, CDR2 FYNNEI. The CDR3 has 11 amino acids.

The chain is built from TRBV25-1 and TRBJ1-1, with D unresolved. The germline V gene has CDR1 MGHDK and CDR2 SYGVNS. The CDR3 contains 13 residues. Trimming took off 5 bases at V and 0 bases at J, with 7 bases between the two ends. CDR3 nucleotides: TGTGCCAGCAGTCCTACAGTGAACACTGAAGCTTTCTTT. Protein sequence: CASSPTVNTEAFF.

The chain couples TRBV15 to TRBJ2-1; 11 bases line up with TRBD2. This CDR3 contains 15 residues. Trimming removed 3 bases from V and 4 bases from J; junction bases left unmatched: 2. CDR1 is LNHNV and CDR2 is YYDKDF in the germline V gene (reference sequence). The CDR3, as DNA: TGTGCCACCAGCAGCGGGACTAGCGGTTACAATGAGCAGTTCTTC. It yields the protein CATSSGTSGYNEQFF. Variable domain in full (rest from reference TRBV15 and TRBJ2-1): DAMVIQNPRYQVTQFGKPVTLSCSQTLNHNVMYWYQQKSSQAPKLLFHYYDKDFNNEADTPDNFQSRRPNTSFCFLDIRSPGLGDTAMYLCATSSGTSGYNEQFFGPGTRLTVL.

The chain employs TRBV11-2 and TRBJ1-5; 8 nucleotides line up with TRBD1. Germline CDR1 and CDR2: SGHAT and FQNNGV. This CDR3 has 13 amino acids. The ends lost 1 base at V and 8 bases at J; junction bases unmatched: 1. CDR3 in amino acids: CASSLGTGKPQHF. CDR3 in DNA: TGTGCCAGCAGCTTAGGGACAGGGAAGCCCCAGCATTTT. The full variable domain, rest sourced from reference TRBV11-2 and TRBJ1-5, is EAGVAQSPRYKIIEKRQSVAFWCNPISGHATLYWYQQILGQGPKLLIQFQNNGVVDDSQLPKDRFSAERLKGVDSTLKIQPAKLEDSAVYLCASSLGTGKPQHFGDGTRLSIL.

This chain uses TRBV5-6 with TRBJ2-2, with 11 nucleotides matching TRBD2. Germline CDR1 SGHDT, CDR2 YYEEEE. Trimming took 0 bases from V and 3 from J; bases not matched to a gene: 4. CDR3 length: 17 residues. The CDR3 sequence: CASSLALAGGYTGELFF. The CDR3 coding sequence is TGTGCCAGCAGCTTGGCTCTAGCGGGGGGCTACACCGGGGAGCTGTTTTTT.

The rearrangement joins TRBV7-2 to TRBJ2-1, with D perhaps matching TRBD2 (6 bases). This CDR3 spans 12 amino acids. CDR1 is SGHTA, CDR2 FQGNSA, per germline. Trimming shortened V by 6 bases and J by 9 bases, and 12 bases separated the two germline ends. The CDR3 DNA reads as TGTGCCAGCAGAAGCGGAGCGGGTGAGCAGTTCTTC. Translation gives CASRSGAGEQFF. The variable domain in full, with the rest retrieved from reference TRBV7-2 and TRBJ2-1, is GAGVSQSPSNKVTEKGKDVELRCDPISGHTALYWYRQSLGQGLEFLIYFQGNSAPDKSGLPSDRFSAERTGGSVSTLTIQRTQQEDSAVYLCASRSGAGEQFFGPGTRLTVL.

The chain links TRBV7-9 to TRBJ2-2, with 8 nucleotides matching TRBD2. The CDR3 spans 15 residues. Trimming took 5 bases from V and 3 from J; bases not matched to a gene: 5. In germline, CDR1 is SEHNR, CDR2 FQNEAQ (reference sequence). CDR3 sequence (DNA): TGTGCCAGCAGCCCGACTAGCGCGCACACCGGGGAGCTGTTTTTT. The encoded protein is CASSPTSAHTGELFF. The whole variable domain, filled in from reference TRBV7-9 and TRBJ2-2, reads DTGVSQNPRHKITKRGQNVTFRCDPISEHNRLYWYRQTLGQGPEFLTYFQNEAQLEKSRLLSDRFSAERPKGSFSTLEIQRTEQGDSAMYLCASSPTSAHTGELFFGEGSRLTVL.

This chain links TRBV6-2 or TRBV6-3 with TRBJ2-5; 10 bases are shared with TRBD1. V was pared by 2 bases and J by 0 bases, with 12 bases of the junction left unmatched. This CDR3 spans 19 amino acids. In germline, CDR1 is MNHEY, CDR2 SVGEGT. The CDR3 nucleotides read TGTGCCAGCAGTTACGTCTCGGACAGGGGGACTCCCTACCAAGAGACCCAGTACTTC. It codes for CASSYVSDRGTPYQETQYF.

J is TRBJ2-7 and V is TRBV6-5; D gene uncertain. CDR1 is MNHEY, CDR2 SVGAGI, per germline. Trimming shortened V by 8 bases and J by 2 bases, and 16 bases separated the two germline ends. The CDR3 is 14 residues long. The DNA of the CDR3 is TGTGCCAGCTTTAATCTAGGATATCCCTACGAGCAGTACTTC. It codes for CASFNLGYPYEQYF.

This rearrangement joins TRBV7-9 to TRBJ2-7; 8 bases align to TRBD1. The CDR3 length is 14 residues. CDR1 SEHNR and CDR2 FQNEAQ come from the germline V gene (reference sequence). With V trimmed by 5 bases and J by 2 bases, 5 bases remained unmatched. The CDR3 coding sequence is TGTGCCAGCAGCCCCGGGACAGGTCCCTACGAGCAGTACTTC. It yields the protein CASSPGTGPYEQYF.

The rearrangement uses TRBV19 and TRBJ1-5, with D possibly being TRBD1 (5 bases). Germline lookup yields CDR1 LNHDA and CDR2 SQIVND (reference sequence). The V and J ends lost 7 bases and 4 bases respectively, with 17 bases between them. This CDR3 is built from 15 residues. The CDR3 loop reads CASNKIQVGNQPQHF. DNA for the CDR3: TGTGCCAGTAACAAAATACAGGTGGGGAATCAGCCCCAGCATTTT. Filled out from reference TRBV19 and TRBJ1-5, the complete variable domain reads DGGITQSPKYLFRKEGQNVTLSCEQNLNHDAMYWYRQDPGQGLRLIYYSQIVNDFQKGDIAEGYSVSREKKESFPLTVTSAQKNPTAFYLCASNKIQVGNQPQHFGDGTRLSIL.

CDR3 region: CASTRTGETQYF. The CDR3 nucleotides read TGCGCCAGCACGCGGACTGGGGAGACCCAGTACTTC. The chain is built from TRBV5-1 and TRBJ2-5; perhaps TRBD2 as D (5 bases). V lost 6 bases, J lost 5 bases, and 11 bases lay in between. The germline gives CDR1 SGHRS, CDR2 YFSETQ. The CDR3 loop spans 12 amino acids.

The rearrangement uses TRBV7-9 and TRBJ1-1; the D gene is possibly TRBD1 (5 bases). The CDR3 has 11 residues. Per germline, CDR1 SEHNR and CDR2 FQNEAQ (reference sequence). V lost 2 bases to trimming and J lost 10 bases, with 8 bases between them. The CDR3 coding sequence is TGTGCCAGCAGCTTACAACAGGCAGCTTTCTTT. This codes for CASSLQQAAFF.

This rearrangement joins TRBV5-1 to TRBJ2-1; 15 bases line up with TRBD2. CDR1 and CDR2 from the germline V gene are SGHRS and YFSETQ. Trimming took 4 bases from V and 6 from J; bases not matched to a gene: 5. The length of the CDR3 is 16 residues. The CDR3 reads CASSLRTSGGANEQFF. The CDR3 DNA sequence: TGCGCCAGCAGCCTACGGACTAGCGGGGGGGCCAATGAGCAGTTCTTC. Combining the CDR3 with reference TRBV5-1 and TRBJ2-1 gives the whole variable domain KAGVTQTPRYLIKTRGQQVTLSCSPISGHRSVSWYQQTPGQGLQFLFEYFSETQRNKGNFPGRFSGRQFSNSRSEMNVSTLELGDSALYLCASSLRTSGGANEQFFGPGTRLTVL.

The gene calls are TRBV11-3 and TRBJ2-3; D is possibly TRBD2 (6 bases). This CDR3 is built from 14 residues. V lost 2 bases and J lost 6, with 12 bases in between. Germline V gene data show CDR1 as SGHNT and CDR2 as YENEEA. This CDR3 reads CASSLRPGGDTQYF. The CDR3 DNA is TGTGCCAGCAGCTTAAGGCCCGGAGGGGATACGCAGTATTTT.

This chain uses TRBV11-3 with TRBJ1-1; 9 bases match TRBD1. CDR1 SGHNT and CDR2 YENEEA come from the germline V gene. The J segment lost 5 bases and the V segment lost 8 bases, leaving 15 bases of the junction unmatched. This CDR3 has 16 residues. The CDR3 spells CASGLGTGRGRTEAFF. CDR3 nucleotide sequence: TGTGCCAGCGGCCTCGGGACAGGGCGTGGTAGGACTGAAGCTTTCTTT.

CDR3 DNA sequence: TGTGCCAGCAGCTTGGTAGCGGGACACAATGAGCAGTTCTTC. Encoded protein: CASSLVAGHNEQFF. The genes are TRBV5-4 and TRBJ2-1; TRBD2 matches at 8 bases. The CDR3 has 14 amino acids. V gave up 0 bases and J gave up 5 bases; unmatched junction bases: 1. The germline gives CDR1 SGHNT, CDR2 YYREEE (reference sequence). Full variable domain (outside the CDR3, taken from reference TRBV5-4 and TRBJ2-1): ETGVTQSPTHLIKTRGQQVTLRCSSQSGHNTVSWYQQALGQGPQFIFQYYREEENGRGNFPPRFSGLQFPNYSSELNVNALELDDSALYLCASSLVAGHNEQFFGPGTRLTVL.

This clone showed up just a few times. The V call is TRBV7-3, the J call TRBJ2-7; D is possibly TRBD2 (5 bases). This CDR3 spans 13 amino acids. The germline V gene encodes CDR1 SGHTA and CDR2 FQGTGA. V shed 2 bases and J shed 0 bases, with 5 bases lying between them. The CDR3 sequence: CASSLDYSYEQYF. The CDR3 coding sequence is TGTGCCAGCAGCTTAGACTACTCCTACGAGCAGTACTTC.

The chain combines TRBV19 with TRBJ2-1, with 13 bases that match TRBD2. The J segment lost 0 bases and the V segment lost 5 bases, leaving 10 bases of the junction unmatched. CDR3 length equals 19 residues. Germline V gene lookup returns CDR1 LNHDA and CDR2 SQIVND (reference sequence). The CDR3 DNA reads TGTGCCAGTAGTCCGCGGACTAGCGGGAGTTACCGCTCCTACAATGAGCAGTTCTTC. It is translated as CASSPRTSGSYRSYNEQFF.